These T cell receptor beta chains were read from a single sample in a study of metastatic and nonmetastatic thyroid tumors. Using MiXCR, TCRdb re-called clones from the PCR reads. Of around 45,000 clones listed, less than 5% are singletons. Sequenced: blood. The receptors were sampled from a female donor with papillary thyroid cancer or a benign thyroid nodule (not recorded which). Some clones in this sample may be carry-over from other donors' samples. Each CDR3 is given with its conserved first and last residue. Each record gives: clone size, J gene, D gene, V gene, CDR3 protein, CDR3 DNA. D genes are given only for firm matches. Size is stated for part of the rows, as once, few or many counts, or as a class when the clone is expanded.

few TRBJ1-6 - TRBV6-1 CASSSTGNSPLHF TGTGCCAGCAGCTCCACAGGTAATTCACCCCTCCACTTT
- TRBJ2-7 - TRBV28 CASGWGPHYEQYF TGTGCGTCCGGTTGGGGCCCTCACTACGAGCAGTACTTC
few TRBJ2-5 TRBD2 TRBV4-1 CASSQPAGLAPSGQETQYF TGCGCCAGCAGCCAACCTGCGGGACTAGCGCCGAGTGGGCAAGAGACCCAGTACTTC
many TRBJ2-5 - TRBV4-2 CASSQSQGQETQYF TGTGCCAGCAGCCAAAGCCAGGGCCAAGAGACCCAGTACTTC
many TRBJ2-2 TRBD1 TRBV3-1 CASSRDRYTGELFF TGTGCCAGCAGCCGGGACAGATACACCGGGGAGCTGTTTTTT
many TRBJ2-7 TRBD1 TRBV19 CASSMWDRPDEQYF TGTGCCAGTAGTATGTGGGACAGACCTGACGAGCAGTACTTC
many TRBJ2-5 - TRBV5-5 CASSSGFQETQYF TGTGCCAGCAGCTCAGGATTCCAAGAGACCCAGTACTTC
many TRBJ2-1 - TRBV27 CASSLRVNYNEQFF TGTGCCAGCAGTTTACGGGTAAACTACAATGAGCAGTTCTTC
many TRBJ2-1 - TRBV5-1 CASSSGTGPDNEQFF TGCGCCAGCAGCTCCGGGACTGGGCCCGACAATGAGCAGTTCTTC
- TRBJ2-1 - TRBV19 CASSIGPGPEWDEQFF TGTGCCAGTAGTATAGGCCCGGGACCCGAGTGGGATGAGCAGTTCTTC
many TRBJ1-1 TRBD1 TRBV11-2 CASSLALAGTGGLVAFF TGTGCCAGCAGCTTAGCTCTTGCCGGGACAGGGGGCTTAGTAGCTTTCTTT
many TRBJ1-5 - TRBV7-2 CASSSRVGGQPQHF TGTGCCAGCAGCTCCAGGGTTGGGGGGCAGCCCCAGCATTTT
many TRBJ2-3 TRBD2 TRBV9 CASSVATGGGTDTQYF TGTGCCAGCAGCGTAGCTACGGGAGGTGGCACAGATACGCAGTATTTT
many TRBJ2-1 - TRBV7-3 CASSSLGAREQFF TGTGCCAGCAGCTCCCTAGGGGCACGCGAGCAGTTCTTC
many TRBJ1-2 TRBD1 TRBV5-5 CASSLRGTGGNYGYTF TGTGCCAGCAGCTTAAGGGGGACAGGGGGAAACTATGGCTACACCTTC
many TRBJ2-1 - TRBV18 CASSPPTRYNEQFF TGTGCCAGCTCACCACCGACTAGATACAATGAGCAGTTCTTC
many TRBJ2-7 - TRBV13 CASSSSSYEQYF TGTGCCAGCAGCTCCTCATCCTACGAGCAGTACTTC
- TRBJ1-6 TRBD1 TRBV6-1 CSSSGGTGGSPLHF TGTTCCAGCAGTGGAGGGACAGGGGGCTCACCCCTCCACTTT
many TRBJ1-1 TRBD1 TRBV5-1 CASSRQGSDGTEAFF TGCGCCAGCAGCCGACAGGGATCGGACGGCACTGAAGCTTTCTTT
many TRBJ1-1 - TRBV11-3 CASSLAIGYSEAFF TGTGCCAGCAGCTTAGCCATAGGCTACTCTGAAGCTTTCTTT
many TRBJ2-6 - TRBV6-4 CASSVTHSGANVLTF TGTGCCAGCAGTGTCACGCACTCTGGGGCCAACGTCCTGACTTTC
many TRBJ2-1 TRBD1 TRBV6-1 CASSERTGDYNEQFF TGTGCCAGCAGTGAGCGGACAGGGGACTACAATGAGCAGTTCTTC
many TRBJ2-2 - TRBV3-1 CASSQGLGGELFF TGTGCCAGCAGCCAAGGACTGGGCGGGGAGCTGTTTTTT
many TRBJ2-5 - TRBV5-1 CASSLGESWETQYF TGCGCCAGCAGCTTGGGAGAGAGTTGGGAGACCCAGTACTTC
few TRBJ2-1 - TRBV20-1 CSARGGLGNEQFF TGCAGTGCTAGGGGGGGCTTGGGGAATGAGCAGTTCTTC
many TRBJ1-2 TRBD1 TRBV20-1 CSASRGQEIYGYTF TGCAGTGCTAGTCGGGGACAGGAGATCTATGGCTACACCTTC
- TRBJ2-2 TRBD1 TRBV20-1 CSARKGAGTGELFF TGCAGTGCTAGAAAGGGGGCGGGCACCGGGGAGCTGTTTTTT
many TRBJ2-2 - TRBV29-1 CSAGHAGTGELFF TGCAGCGCTGGACATGCGGGCACCGGGGAGCTGTTTTTT
few TRBJ1-5 - TRBV19 CASTIAVVGTNSNQPQHF TGTGCCAGTACCATCGCCGTGGTGGGTACAAATAGCAATCAGCCCCAGCATTTT
many TRBJ1-2 TRBD1 TRBV13 CASTDRGGFEGYTF TGTGCCAGCACCGACAGGGGCGGATTTGAAGGCTACACCTTC
- TRBJ2-2 TRBD2 TRBV12-3/TRBV12-4 CASRRLAGRGGELFF TGTGCCAGCAGACGACTAGCGGGACGGGGCGGGGAGCTGTTTTTT
few TRBJ2-3 - TRBV30 CAWSVQSGVVTQYF TGTGCCTGGAGTGTACAATCGGGGGTCGTAACGCAGTATTTT
many TRBJ2-7 - TRBV20-1 CSASGSYEQYF TGCAGTGCTAGCGGTTCCTACGAGCAGTACTTC
few TRBJ1-2 - TRBV27 CASSQVEWGYGYTF TGTGCCAGCAGCCAGGTGGAGTGGGGCTATGGCTACACCTTC
many TRBJ2-1 - TRBV11-2 CASSLRRSSYNEQFF TGTGCCAGCAGCTTACGTCGGAGCTCCTACAATGAGCAGTTCTTC
- TRBJ2-6 TRBD1 TRBV11-2 CASSPRWTGSPGANVLTF TGTGCCAGCAGCCCACGATGGACAGGGAGCCCTGGGGCCAACGTCCTGACTTTC
- TRBJ1-6 - TRBV6-2/TRBV6-3 CASSDRRGINIYNSPLHF TGTGCCAGCAGTGACAGGCGTGGCATTAACATTTATAATTCACCCCTCCACTTT
many TRBJ2-5 TRBD2 TRBV9 CASSERTSGSGETQYF TGTGCCAGCAGCGAACGGACTAGCGGGAGTGGGGAGACCCAGTACTTC
many TRBJ1-2 TRBD1 TRBV7-9 CASSPDRSNYGYTF TGTGCCAGCAGCCCGGACAGGAGTAACTATGGCTACACCTTC
many TRBJ2-2 - TRBV12-3/TRBV12-4 CASSTLTRAFTGELFF TGTGCCAGCAGTACCTTGACTAGAGCATTCACCGGGGAGCTGTTTTTT
- TRBJ2-1 - TRBV27 CASSRIWVTGSYNEQFF TGTGCCAGCAGCCGCATATGGGTTACAGGGTCCTACAATGAGCAGTTCTTC
many TRBJ2-7 - TRBV20-1 CSASSSDYSYEQYF TGCAGTGCTTCATCTAGCGACTACTCCTACGAGCAGTACTTC
many TRBJ2-5 - TRBV2 CASSTTRMETQYF TGTGCCAGCAGTACGACAAGGATGGAGACCCAGTACTTC
- TRBJ1-6 TRBD1 TRBV6-1 CASNERQGGYKSPLHF TGTGCCAGCAATGAAAGACAGGGTGGCTATAAATCACCCCTCCACTTT
few TRBJ1-1 - TRBV6-1 CASSSGQNTEAFF TGTGCCAGCAGTTCGGGACAGAACACTGAAGCTTTCTTT
few TRBJ1-4 - TRBV6-2/TRBV6-3 CASSRALGVEKLFF TGTGCCAGCAGTCGGGCTTTGGGGGTTGAAAAACTGTTTTTT
many TRBJ1-4 - TRBV19 CASTLAGEGEKLFF TGTGCCAGTACCCTCGCAGGGGAGGGTGAAAAACTGTTTTTT
many TRBJ2-2 - TRBV10-1 CASSDRGGWGAGELFF TGCGCCAGCAGTGACAGGGGCGGATGGGGGGCCGGGGAGCTGTTTTTT
few TRBJ1-3 - TRBV6-1 CASSESRNTIYF TGTGCCAGCAGTGAAAGTAGAAACACCATATATTTT
few TRBJ2-7 TRBD1 TRBV4-1 CASSQDPGQYYEQYF TGCGCCAGCAGCCAAGATCCGGGACAGTACTACGAGCAGTACTTC
few TRBJ2-7 - TRBV7-6 CASSPTPTGEQYF TGTGCCAGCTCCCCGACTCCCACGGGGGAGCAGTACTTC
many TRBJ1-1 TRBD1 TRBV7-9 CASSGRQGGNTEAFF TGTGCCAGCAGCGGACGACAGGGGGGGAACACTGAAGCTTTCTTT
few TRBJ2-1 TRBD1 TRBV6-7 CASSSAGTGENEQFF TGTGCCAGCAGTTCGGCCGGGACAGGGGAGAATGAGCAGTTCTTC